Listed here are 4 T cell receptor beta chains from one sample, sequenced in a study of Tregs in tolerant kidney transplant recipients. Here immunoSEQ multiplex PCR was the method, and the copy in TCRdb shows in-frame clones only, minus some. The top ten hold around 1.4% of the sample, which has roughly 80,000 clones, about 91% seen once. Recipients received nonmyeloablative bone marrow transplants from related graft donors, with transient mixed chimerism. Sequenced material: CD4+ T cells from blood (PBMCs), taken 24 months after the transplant. Receptors originate from a human patient who received a combined kidney and bone marrow transplant. The graft donor may account for some of the T cells.

This clone appeared once. The chain uses TRBV7-6 and TRBJ2-3; possible D gene TRBD2, 5 bases. Trimming pared 1 base from V and 5 bases from J, leaving 19 bases between. CDR1 is SGHVS and CDR2 is FNYEAQ in the germline V gene. The CDR3 contains 17 residues. The CDR3 spells CASSLGGSAYLRDTQYF. CDR3 DNA sequence: TGTGCCAGCAGCTTAGGAGGGTCAGCCTACCTTCGAGATACGCAGTATTTT.

This rearrangement joins TRBV28 to TRBJ1-4, with D uncertain. This CDR3 is built from 16 residues. V shed 7 bases and J shed 4 bases, with 19 bases lying between them. CDR1 and CDR2 (germline): MDHEN, SYDVKM. The CDR3, as DNA: TGTGCCAGCAAGTTGAGGGCCTTACCTTTTAATGAAAAACTGTTTTTT. Amino acids: CASKLRALPFNEKLFF.

The chain couples TRBV18 to TRBJ2-3, with 7 positions matching TRBD1. There are 14 residues in the CDR3. Germline V gives CDR1 KGHSH, CDR2 LQKENI. V lost 3 bases, J lost 3 bases, and 3 bases stayed unmatched. The CDR3 sequence: CASSPSGQTDTQYF. The CDR3 DNA sequence: TGTGCCAGCTCACCCTCGGGACAGACAGATACGCAGTATTTT.

This chain uses TRBV11-2 with TRBJ2-2; D is unresolved. The CDR3 length is 13 residues. From germline, CDR1 is SGHAT and CDR2 FQNNGV. The V end was cut by 1 base, the J end by 6 bases, with 6 bases between. CDR3 coding DNA: TGTGCCAGCAGCTTAGTGGGCGCCGGGGAGCTGTTTTTT. Translated: CASSLVGAGELFF.